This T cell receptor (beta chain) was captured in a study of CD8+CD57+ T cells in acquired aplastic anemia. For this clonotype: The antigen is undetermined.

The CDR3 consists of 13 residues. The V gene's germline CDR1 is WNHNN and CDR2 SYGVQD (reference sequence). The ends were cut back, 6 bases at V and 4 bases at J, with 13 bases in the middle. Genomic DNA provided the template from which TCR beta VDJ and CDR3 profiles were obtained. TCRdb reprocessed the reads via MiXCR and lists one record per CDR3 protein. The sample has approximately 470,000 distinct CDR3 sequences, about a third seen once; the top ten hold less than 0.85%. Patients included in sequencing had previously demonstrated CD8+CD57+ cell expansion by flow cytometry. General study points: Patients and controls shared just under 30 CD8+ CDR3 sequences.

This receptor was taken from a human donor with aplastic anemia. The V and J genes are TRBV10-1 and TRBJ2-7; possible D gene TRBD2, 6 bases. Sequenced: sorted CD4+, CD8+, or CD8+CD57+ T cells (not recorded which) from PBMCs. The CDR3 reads CASRPGEGYEQYF. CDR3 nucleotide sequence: TGCGCCAGCAGGCCGGGAGAGGGTTACGAGCAGTACTTC.